Detailed here is one T cell receptor (beta chain). The antigen is not known. This entry belongs to a study of cytomegalovirus exposure and HLA in healthy donors. The CDR3 contains 12 residues. CDR1 and CDR2 from the germline V gene are MNHEY and SVGAGI. The V end lost 4 bases, the J end lost 7 bases, and 10 bases lay between the germline ends. A multiplex PCR was run with 60 Vbeta primers and 13 Jbeta primers. Libraries were prepared by immunoSEQ multiplex PCR; TCRdb keeps only in-frame clonotypes and omits some of them. The sample shows hundreds of thousands of clones, approximately 80% of them seen only once. General study points: Researchers reported in a later analysis that a missense DCLRE1C variant was tied to TCR beta V- and J-gene trimming. Within an earlier analysis, most TCR beta V segments proved productive either about 90% or about 30% of the time.

The sample was PBMCs. The chain joins TRBV6-5 to TRBJ2-5; D remains ambiguous. The sequence derives from a male donor in good health and CMV-seronegative. As DNA, the CDR3 is TGTGCCAGCAGTTCTGGGCTGTGGACCCAGTACTTC. It codes for CASSSGLWTQYF.